The TCR beta chain under discussion was sequenced for a study of a mutant IDH1 vaccine in newly diagnosed glioma. The wider study: Vaccinations were initiated 4-6 weeks following radiotherapy alone, or were given together with temozolomide cycles. Patients were pretreated with radiotherapy, temozolomide, or both, mostly both. Visit V12 was scheduled at week 35 and visit V13 at week 47.

Time point: week 35, safety follow-up. Each vaccine dose was 300 ug of mutant IDH1 20-mer peptide, with topical imiquimod. In its sample, this clone was seen a few times. The antigen remains undetermined. The repertoire was sequenced with immunoSEQ multiplex PCR; TCRdb's copy has only in-frame clones and lacks some. The sample contains tens of thousands of clones, over 60% of which appear only once. The sample was PBMCs, taken from a glioma patient whose treatment included an IDH1 peptide vaccine. This TCR was recovered from a man over 45 with glioma.

The CDR3 bases are TGTGCCAGCAGCTTGGCCGGGAGAGAGACCCAGTACTTC. This sequence encodes CASSLAGRETQYF. The chain links TRBV5-4 to TRBJ2-5; D might be TRBD2 (6 bases). Germline V CDR1 and CDR2: SGHNT, YYREEE (reference sequence). V lost 0 bases to trimming and J lost 4 bases, with 7 bases between them. The CDR3 is made up of 13 amino acids. Full variable domain (remainder filled in from reference TRBV5-4 and TRBJ2-5): ETGVTQSPTHLIKTRGQQVTLRCSSQSGHNTVSWYQQALGQGPQFIFQYYREEENGRGNFPPRFSGLQFPNYSSELNVNALELDDSALYLCASSLAGRETQYFGPGTRLLVL.